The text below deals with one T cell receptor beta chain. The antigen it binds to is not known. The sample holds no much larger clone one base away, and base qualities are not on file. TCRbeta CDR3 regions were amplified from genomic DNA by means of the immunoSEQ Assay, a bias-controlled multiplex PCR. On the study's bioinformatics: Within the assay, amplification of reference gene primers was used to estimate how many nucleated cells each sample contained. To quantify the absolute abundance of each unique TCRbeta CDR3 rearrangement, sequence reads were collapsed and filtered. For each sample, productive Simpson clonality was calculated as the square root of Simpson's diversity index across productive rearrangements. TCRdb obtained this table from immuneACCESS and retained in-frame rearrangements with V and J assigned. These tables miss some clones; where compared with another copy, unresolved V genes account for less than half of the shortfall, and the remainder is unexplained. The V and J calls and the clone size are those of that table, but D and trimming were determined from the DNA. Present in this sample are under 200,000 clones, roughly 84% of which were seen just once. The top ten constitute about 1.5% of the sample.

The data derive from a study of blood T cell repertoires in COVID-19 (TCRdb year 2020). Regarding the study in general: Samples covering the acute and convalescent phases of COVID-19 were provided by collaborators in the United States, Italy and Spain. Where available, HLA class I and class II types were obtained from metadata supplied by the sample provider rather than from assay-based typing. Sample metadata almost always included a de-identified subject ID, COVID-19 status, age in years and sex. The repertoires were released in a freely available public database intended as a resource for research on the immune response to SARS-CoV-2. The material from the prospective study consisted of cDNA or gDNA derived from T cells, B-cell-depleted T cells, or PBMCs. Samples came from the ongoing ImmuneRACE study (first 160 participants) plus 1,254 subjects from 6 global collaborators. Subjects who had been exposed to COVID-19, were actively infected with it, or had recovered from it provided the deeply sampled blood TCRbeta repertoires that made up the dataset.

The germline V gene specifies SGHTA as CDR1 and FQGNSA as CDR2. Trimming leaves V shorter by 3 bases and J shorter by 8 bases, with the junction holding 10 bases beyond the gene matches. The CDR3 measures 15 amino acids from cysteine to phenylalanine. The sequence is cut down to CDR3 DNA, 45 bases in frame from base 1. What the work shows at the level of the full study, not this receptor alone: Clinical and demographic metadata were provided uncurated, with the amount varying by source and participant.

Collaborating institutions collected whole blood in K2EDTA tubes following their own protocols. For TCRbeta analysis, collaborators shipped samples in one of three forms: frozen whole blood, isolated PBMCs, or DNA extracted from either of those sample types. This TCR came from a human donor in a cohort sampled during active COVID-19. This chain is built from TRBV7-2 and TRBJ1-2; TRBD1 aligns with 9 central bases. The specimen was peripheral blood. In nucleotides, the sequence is TGTGCCAGCAGCTTGAGCCGGGACAGGGAGGGAGGCTACACCTTC. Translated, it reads CASSLSRDREGGYTF. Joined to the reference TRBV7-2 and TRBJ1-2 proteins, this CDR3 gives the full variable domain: GAGVSQSPSNKVTEKGKDVELRCDPISGHTALYWYRQSLGQGLEFLIYFQGNSAPDKSGLPSDRFSAERTGGSVSTLTIQRTQQEDSAVYLCASSLSRDREGGYTFGSGTRLTVV.